The 5 T cell receptor beta chains below were found in one sample sequenced in a study of immune evolution from preneoplasia to lung adenocarcinoma. Sequencing used immunoSEQ multiplex PCR; TCRdb keeps in-frame clones, though not all of them. Among approximately 6,600 clones, more than 80% were seen once, and the ten largest hold 4.5% to 5.5%. The sequencing sample was made of FFPE invasive lung adenocarcinoma tissue. The receptors derive from a person between 50 and 69 years old with lung adenocarcinoma.

The chain is built from TRBV28 and TRBJ2-2; D gene unclear. Germline V lookup: CDR1 MDHEN, CDR2 SYDVKM. V was clipped by 7 bases and J by 0 bases, with 3 bases between them. This CDR3 has 12 residues. The CDR3 here is CASTANTGELFF. CDR3 nucleotide sequence: TGTGCCAGCACAGCGAACACCGGGGAGCTGTTTTTT.

For the CDR3, the DNA is TGTGCCAGCAGGTCGGGACAGGACGCCTCCTACGAGCAGTACTTC. It translates to CASRSGQDASYEQYF. J is TRBJ2-7 and V is TRBV5-5; 8 bases map to TRBD1. V gave up 5 bases and J gave up 0 bases; unmatched junction bases: 7. The CDR3 runs 15 residues. Germline CDR1 reads SGHKS; CDR2 reads YYEKEE (reference sequence).

This chain uses TRBV7-9 with TRBJ2-3, with a tentative D call TRBD1 (7 bases). The CDR3 spans 16 residues. V lost 5 bases and J lost 5, with 20 bases in between. Germline values: CDR1 SEHNR, CDR2 FQNEAQ (reference sequence). The CDR3 coding sequence is TGTGCCAGCAGCCTTCCAGGACAGGTGCGGGGAGATACGCAGTATTTT. Amino acid sequence: CASSLPGQVRGDTQYF.

This chain's CDR3 is CAIPSVLAGGSYEQYF. CDR3 nucleotide sequence: TGTGCCATTCCTTCGGTTTTAGCGGGAGGGTCCTACGAGCAGTACTTC. The V gene is TRBV21-1, the J gene TRBJ2-7; the D call in the table, TRBD2, was not verified against the DNA. TRBV21-1 is shown as a pseudogene. This CDR3 is built from 16 residues.

The V and J genes are TRBV6-1 and TRBJ2-1; possible D gene TRBD1, 5 bases. CDR3 length equals 12 residues. Trimming shortened V by 6 bases and J by 8 bases, and 11 bases separated the two germline ends. Germline loops: CDR1 MNHNS, CDR2 SASEGT. The CDR3 protein is CASRTVVDEQFF. CDR3 in DNA: TGTGCCAGCAGGACAGTGGTCGATGAGCAGTTCTTC.